This TCR beta chain was identified in a study of T cells expressing NK-cell markers. Study-wide context: With respect to HCMV, seven of the eight sequenced donors were seropositive, and one was seronegative. Findings and caveats of the study: Of the CD8+ T cells in about 6 donors, roughly 1.0-7.5% belonged to dominant NKG2C+ clonotypes. In a few donors, dominant clonotypes made up about 25-60.1% of CD3+CD56-NKG2C+ cells.

Following a re-call of the 5' RACE reads, TCRdb has one entry per CDR3 protein and lacks DNA. Its table records 400,000 to 500,000 distinct CDR3 sequences. About this clonotype: What it binds is not known.

Germline values: CDR1 SGHRS, CDR2 YFSETQ. The CDR3 is made up of 17 amino acids. This chain connects TRBV5-1 to TRBJ2-3; the D call from TCRdb, TRBD2, cannot be confirmed without DNA. What was sequenced was blood T cells: a sorted CD56 or NKG2C T cell subset, CD4+ or CD8+ T cells, or bulk PBMC T cells (not recorded which). The clonotype originates from a woman between 18 and 70 years old in good health. This CDR3 is CASSIGLAGMSTDTQYF.